This T cell receptor beta chain stems from a study of cytomegalovirus exposure and HLA in healthy donors. CDR1 and CDR2 (germline): MNHEY, SVGAGI. The CDR3 consists of 15 residues. The germline V and J ends were trimmed by 6 bases and 7 bases, with 21 bases remaining between them. Study-wide results and caveats: Later genetic work tied a missense DCLRE1C variant to beta-chain V and J trimming.

Comments on this clone: Its specificity is unknown.

Both 60 Vbeta primers and 13 Jbeta primers went into the PCR. TCRdb's table, derived via immunoSEQ multiplex PCR, lists solely in-frame clones and lacks some. Of around 200,000 clones in the sample, roughly four fifths are singletons; the top ten hold roughly 10%. This rearrangement joins TRBV6-5 to TRBJ1-1, with a weak D call TRBD1 (5 bases). The TCR originated in a woman aged 45-65 years in good health and CMV-seropositive. Sequenced sample: PBMCs. The CDR3 sequence: CASSRIGGNKGEAFF. The CDR3 nucleotides are TGTGCCAGCAGCCGCATTGGGGGGAATAAGGGTGAAGCTTTCTTT.